Following are 10 T cell receptor beta chains from one sample sequenced in a study of T-cell memory formation after mild COVID-19. TCRdb itself ran the 5' RACE reads through MiXCR, one entry per CDR3 protein. The repertoire consists of 200,000 to 250,000 distinct CDR3 sequences, with over 7.5% occurring once and the leading ten covering approximately 3.3%. What was sequenced was PBMCs or a T cell subset sorted from them (not recorded which). Receptor source: a young man who had mild COVID-19 (a few samples of this study predate the infection). Cell type and time point are not known.

This clonotype was picked up a small number of times. This chain uses TRBV5-1 with TRBJ2-3; either TRBD1 or TRBD2 may fit D (5 bases each). Germline assignment: CDR1 SGHRS and CDR2 YFSETQ. The CDR3 runs 15 residues. V was trimmed by 2 bases and J by 2 bases, leaving 12 bases between them. CDR3: CASSFPKGTTDTQYF. CDR3 bases: TGCGCCAGCAGCTTCCCAAAGGGGACCACAGATACGCAGTATTTT.

The chain is built from TRBV5-1 and TRBJ2-3, with 8 bases identical to TRBD1. The CDR3 spans 14 residues. V shed 5 bases and J 4 bases; nucleotides not matched to a gene: 6. Germline CDR1 reads SGHRS; CDR2 reads YFSETQ. CDR3 sequence: CASSYDRGSDTQYF. The DNA of the CDR3 is TGCGCCAGCAGTTATGACAGGGGTTCAGATACGCAGTATTTT.

In its sample, this clonotype was seen a few times. Germline and junction disagree at one end, which may indicate a read error. The chain couples TRBV7-2 to TRBJ2-3, with D possibly TRBD2 on 6 matching bases. The germline V gene has CDR1 SGHTA and CDR2 FQGNSA. The CDR3 loop spans 16 amino acids. CDR3 residues: CASSFRSRGSTDTKYF. The CDR3 coding sequence is TGTGCCAGCAGTTTTAGATCGCGGGGAAGCACAGATACGAAGTATTTT. The whole variable domain, filled in from reference TRBV7-2 and TRBJ2-3, reads GAGVSQSPSNKVTEKGKDVELRCDPISGHTALYWYRQSLGQGLEFLIYFQGNSAPDKSGLPSDRFSAERTGGSVSTLTIQRTQQEDSAVYLCASSFRSRGSTDTKYFGPGTRLTVL.

This clonotype was recorded many times. The chain links TRBV20-1 to TRBJ2-5; possible D gene TRBD2, 5 bases. CDR1 is DFQATT and CDR2 is SNEGSKA in the germline V gene (reference sequence). This CDR3 is 12 amino acids long. The V end was cut by 6 bases, the J end by 1 base, with 9 bases between. The CDR3 spells CSARTGQETQYF. The CDR3 coding sequence is TGCAGTGCACGGACTGGCCAAGAGACCCAGTACTTC.

The chain carries TRBV20-1 and TRBJ1-2, with no clear D. This CDR3 comprises 12 residues. V lost 2 bases and J lost 6, with 10 bases in between. Per germline, CDR1 DFQATT and CDR2 SNEGSKA (reference sequence). CDR3 in amino acids: CSARRLTDGYTF. The CDR3 bases are TGCAGTGCTAGAAGGCTCACCGATGGCTACACCTTC.

The chain recombines TRBV28 with TRBJ1-1; D perhaps matches TRBD1 (5 bases). Trimming cost V 6 bases and J 0 bases, with 14 bases left between them. The length of the CDR3 is 15 residues. The germline V gene encodes CDR1 MDHEN and CDR2 SYDVKM. The CDR3 here is CASRLNLGVNTEAFF. The CDR3 DNA follows: TGTGCCAGCAGGTTAAACCTAGGGGTGAACACTGAAGCTTTCTTT.

This clonotype was recorded a few times. The chain has TRBV5-1 and TRBJ2-5; 10 nucleotides match TRBD2. Germline loops: CDR1 SGHRS, CDR2 YFSETQ. CDR3 length: 16 residues. V lost 2 bases, J lost 5 bases, and 9 bases stayed unmatched. The DNA of the CDR3 is TGCGCCAGCAGCTTCCTAGCGGGGGCCACTCGGGAGACCCAGTACTTC. Residues: CASSFLAGATRETQYF.

Only a few counts were recorded for this clonotype. This chain uses TRBV12-3 or TRBV12-4 with TRBJ2-5, with 10 bases matching TRBD1. V trimming: 3 bases; J trimming: 5 bases; junction bases outside the gene matches: 6. The CDR3 extends over 15 amino acids. This CDR3 reads CASSFPTGGYETQYF. The CDR3 bases are TGTGCCAGCAGTTTTCCGACAGGGGGCTACGAGACCCAGTACTTC.

This clonotype was observed many times. The CDR3 DNA is TGTGCCAGTAGAATGGGTTGGACGAGCCCACGAGCCAAAAACATTCAGTACTTC. It codes for CASRMGWTSPRAKNIQYF. The chain has TRBV19 and TRBJ2-4; D remains ambiguous. The germline V gene has CDR1 LNHDA and CDR2 SQIVND (reference sequence). V gave up 6 bases and J gave up 0 bases, with 21 bases separating them. The CDR3 length is 18 residues.

V is TRBV7-9 and J is TRBJ1-2, with D tentatively TRBD1 (5 bases). Per the germline V gene, CDR1 is SEHNR and CDR2 is FQNEAQ (reference sequence). V was trimmed by 3 bases and J by 8 bases, leaving 13 bases between them. CDR3 length: 13 amino acids. The CDR3 DNA follows: TGTGCCAGCAGCTTCGCCCCCAGGGACGGCTACACCTTC. Translating it yields CASSFAPRDGYTF.